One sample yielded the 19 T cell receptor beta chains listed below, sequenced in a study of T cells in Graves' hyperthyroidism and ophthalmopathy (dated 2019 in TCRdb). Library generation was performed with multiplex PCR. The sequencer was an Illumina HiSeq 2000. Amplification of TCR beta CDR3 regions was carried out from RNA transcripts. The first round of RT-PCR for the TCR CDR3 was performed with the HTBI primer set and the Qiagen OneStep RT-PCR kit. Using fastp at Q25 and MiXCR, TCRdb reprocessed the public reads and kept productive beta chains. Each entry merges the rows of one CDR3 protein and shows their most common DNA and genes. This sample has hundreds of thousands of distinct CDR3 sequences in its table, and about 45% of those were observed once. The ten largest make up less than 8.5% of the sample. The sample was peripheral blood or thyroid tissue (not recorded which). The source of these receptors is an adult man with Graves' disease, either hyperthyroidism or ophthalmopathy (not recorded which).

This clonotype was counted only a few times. The CDR3 region has the DNA TGTGCCATCAGTGACGGCAGTTTCCCACCCCTCTATGGCTACACCTTC. It encodes CAISDGSFPPLYGYTF. The chain is built from TRBV10-3 and TRBJ1-2; D call uncertain. Trimming took off 3 bases at V and 4 bases at J, with 18 bases between the two ends. CDR1 and CDR2 from the germline V gene are ENHRY and SYGVKD. The CDR3 sequence is 16 residues long.

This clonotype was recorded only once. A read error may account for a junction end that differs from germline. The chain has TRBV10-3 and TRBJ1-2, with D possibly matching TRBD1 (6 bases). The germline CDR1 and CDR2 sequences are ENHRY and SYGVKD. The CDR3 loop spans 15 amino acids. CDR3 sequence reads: CAISDAAGARYGHTF. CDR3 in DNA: TGTGCCATCAGTGATGCTGCAGGGGCGCGCTATGGCCACACCTTC.

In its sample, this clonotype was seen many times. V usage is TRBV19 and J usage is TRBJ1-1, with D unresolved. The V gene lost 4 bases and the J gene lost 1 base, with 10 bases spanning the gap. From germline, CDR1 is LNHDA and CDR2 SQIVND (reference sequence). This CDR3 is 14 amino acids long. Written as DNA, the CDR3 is TGTGCCAGTAGTACGGACCTTAGGAACACTGAAGCTTTCTTT. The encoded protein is CASSTDLRNTEAFF.

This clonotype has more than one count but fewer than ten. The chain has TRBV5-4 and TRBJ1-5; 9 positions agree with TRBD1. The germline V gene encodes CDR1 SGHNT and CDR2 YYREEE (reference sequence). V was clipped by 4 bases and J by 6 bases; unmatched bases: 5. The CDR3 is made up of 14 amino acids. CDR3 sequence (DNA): TGTGCCAGCAGCATGGACAGGGGAAGTCAGCCCCAGCATTTT. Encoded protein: CASSMDRGSQPQHF.

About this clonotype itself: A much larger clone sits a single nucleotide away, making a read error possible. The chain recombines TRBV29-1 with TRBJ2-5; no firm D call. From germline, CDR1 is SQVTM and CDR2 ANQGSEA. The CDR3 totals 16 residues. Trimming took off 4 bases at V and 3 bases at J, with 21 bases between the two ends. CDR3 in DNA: TGCAGCGTTGGAGAAAGGCGGCTGGCTGGCGAAGAGACCCAGTACTTC. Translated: CSVGERRLAGEETQYF.

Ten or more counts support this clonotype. The CDR3 reads CASSVGQGGDTEAFF. In DNA form, the CDR3 reads TGTGCCAGCAGCGTAGGACAGGGGGGCGACACTGAAGCTTTCTTT. The chain combines TRBV7-9 with TRBJ1-1, with 10 positions matching TRBD1. Germline V gene data show CDR1 as SEHNR and CDR2 as FQNEAQ (reference sequence). This CDR3 comprises 15 residues. Unmatched junction bases numbered 6, after V lost 5 bases and J lost 3 bases.

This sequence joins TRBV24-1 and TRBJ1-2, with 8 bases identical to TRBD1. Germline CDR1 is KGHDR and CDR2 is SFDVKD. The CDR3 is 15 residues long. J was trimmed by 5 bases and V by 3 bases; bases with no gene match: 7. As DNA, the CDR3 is TGTGCCACCAGTGATGTAGGACAGGGCCCTTATGGCTACACCTTC. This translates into CATSDVGQGPYGYTF.

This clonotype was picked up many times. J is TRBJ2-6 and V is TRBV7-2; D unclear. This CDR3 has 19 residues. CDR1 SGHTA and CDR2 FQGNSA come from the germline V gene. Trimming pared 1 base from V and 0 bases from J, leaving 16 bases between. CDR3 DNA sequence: TGTGCCAGCAGCTTAGGGCCTGGACGGTTACCCTCTGGGGCCAACGTCCTGACTTTC. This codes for CASSLGPGRLPSGANVLTF.

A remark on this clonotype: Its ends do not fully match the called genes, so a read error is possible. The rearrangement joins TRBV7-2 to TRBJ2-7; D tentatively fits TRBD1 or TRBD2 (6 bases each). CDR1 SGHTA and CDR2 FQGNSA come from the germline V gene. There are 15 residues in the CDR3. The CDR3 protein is CASSRYQGMDYGQYF. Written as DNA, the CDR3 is TGTGCCAGCAGCCGGTACCAGGGGATGGACTACGGGCAGTACTTC.

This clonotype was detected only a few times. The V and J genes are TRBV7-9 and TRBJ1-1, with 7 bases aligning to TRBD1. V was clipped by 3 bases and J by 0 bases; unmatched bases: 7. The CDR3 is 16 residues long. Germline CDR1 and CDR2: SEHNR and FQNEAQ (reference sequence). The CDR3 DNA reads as TGTGCCAGCAGCTTGACAGGGATCGGTATGAACACTGAAGCTTTCTTT. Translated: CASSLTGIGMNTEAFF.

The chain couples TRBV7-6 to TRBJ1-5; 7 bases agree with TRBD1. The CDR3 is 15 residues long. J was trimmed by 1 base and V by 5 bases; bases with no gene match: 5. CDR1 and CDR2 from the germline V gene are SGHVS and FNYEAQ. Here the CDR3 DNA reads TGTGCCAGCAGCCAACAGGGGTCCAGCAATCAGCCCCAGCATTTT. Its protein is CASSQQGSSNQPQHF.

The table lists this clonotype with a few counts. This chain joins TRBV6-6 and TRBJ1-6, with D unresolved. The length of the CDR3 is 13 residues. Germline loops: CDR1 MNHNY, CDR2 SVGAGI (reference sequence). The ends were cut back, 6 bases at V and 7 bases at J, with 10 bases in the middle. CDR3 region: CASRGIENSPLHF. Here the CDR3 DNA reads TGTGCCAGCAGAGGTATCGAGAATTCACCCCTCCACTTT.

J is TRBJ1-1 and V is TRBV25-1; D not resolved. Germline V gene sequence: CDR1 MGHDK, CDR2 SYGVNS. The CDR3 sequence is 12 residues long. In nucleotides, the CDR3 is TGTGCTAGAGTCAACAGTGGGACTGAAGCTTTCTTT. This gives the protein CARVNSGTEAFF.

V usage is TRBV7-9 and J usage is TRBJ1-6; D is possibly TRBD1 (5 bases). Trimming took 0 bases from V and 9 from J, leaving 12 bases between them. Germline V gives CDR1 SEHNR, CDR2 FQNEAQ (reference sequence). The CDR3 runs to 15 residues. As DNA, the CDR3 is TGTGCCAGCAGCTTAGCGGCAGGGATAGCTTCACCCCTCCACTTT. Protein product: CASSLAAGIASPLHF.

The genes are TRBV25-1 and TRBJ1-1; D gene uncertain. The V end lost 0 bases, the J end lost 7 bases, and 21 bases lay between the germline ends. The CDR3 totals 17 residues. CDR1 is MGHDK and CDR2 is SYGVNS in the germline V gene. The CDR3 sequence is CASSEYGGSRTTNEAFF. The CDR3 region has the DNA TGTGCCAGCAGTGAATATGGAGGCTCACGAACAACTAATGAAGCTTTCTTT.

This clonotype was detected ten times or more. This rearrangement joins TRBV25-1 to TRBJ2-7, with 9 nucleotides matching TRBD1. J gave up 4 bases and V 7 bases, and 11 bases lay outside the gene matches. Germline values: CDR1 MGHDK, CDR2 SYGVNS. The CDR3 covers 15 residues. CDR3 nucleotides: TGTGCCAGCAACCCCGGGACAGGGCTTCCGTACGAGCAGTACTTC. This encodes CASNPGTGLPYEQYF.

This chain's CDR3 is CASSFSGRAYDEQYF. The CDR3 nucleotides are TGTGCCAGCAGTTTTAGCGGGAGGGCTTACGATGAGCAGTACTTC. The V and J genes are TRBV2 and TRBJ2-7; 11 bases match TRBD2. The CDR3 sequence is 15 residues long. Per the germline V gene, CDR1 is SNHLY and CDR2 is FYNNEI. V gave up 5 bases and J gave up 7 bases; unmatched junction bases: 10.

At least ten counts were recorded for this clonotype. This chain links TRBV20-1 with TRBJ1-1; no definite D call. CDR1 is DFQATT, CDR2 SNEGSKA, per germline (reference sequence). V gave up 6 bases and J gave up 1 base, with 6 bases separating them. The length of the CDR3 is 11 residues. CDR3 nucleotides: TGCAGTGCAGTCGGGAACACTGAAGCTTTCTTT. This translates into CSAVGNTEAFF.

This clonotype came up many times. CDR3 amino acids: CASSLERYPNYGYTF. For the CDR3, the DNA is TGTGCCAGCAGTCTCGAACGGTATCCTAACTATGGCTACACCTTC. The chain employs TRBV12-3 or TRBV12-4 and TRBJ1-2; D is uncertain. The V end was cut by 5 bases, the J end by 0 bases, with 13 bases between. CDR3 length: 15 amino acids.